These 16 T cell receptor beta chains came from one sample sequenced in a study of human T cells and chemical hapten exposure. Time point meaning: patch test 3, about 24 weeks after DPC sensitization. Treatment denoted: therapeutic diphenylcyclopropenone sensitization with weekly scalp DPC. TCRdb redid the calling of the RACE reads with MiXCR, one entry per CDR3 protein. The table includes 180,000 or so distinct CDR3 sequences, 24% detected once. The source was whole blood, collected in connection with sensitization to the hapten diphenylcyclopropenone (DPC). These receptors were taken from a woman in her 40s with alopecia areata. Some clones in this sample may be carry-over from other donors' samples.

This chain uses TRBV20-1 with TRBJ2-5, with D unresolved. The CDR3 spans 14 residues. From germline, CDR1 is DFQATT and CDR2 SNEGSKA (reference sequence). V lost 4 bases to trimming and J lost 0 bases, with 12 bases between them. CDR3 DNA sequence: TGCAGTGCTATCTTGCGGAGCGACCAAGAGACCCAGTACTTC. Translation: CSAILRSDQETQYF.

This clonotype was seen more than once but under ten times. DNA for the CDR3: TGCAGTGCTAGGGGAACAGGGAGCTCCTACAATGAGCAGTTCTTC. Translation gives CSARGTGSSYNEQFF. This chain uses TRBV20-1 with TRBJ2-1, with D perhaps TRBD1 (6 bases). The CDR3 totals 15 residues. The germline V and J ends were trimmed by 3 bases and 0 bases, with 12 bases remaining between them. CDR1 and CDR2 (germline): DFQATT, SNEGSKA (reference sequence).

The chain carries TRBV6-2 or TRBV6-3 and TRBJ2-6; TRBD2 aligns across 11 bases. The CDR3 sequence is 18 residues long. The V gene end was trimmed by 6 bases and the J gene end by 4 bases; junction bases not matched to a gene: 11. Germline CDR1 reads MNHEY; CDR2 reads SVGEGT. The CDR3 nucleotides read TGTGCCAGCAGCCACTCGGCCGGACTAGCGGGCGGGGCCAACGTCCTGACTTTC. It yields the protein CASSHSAGLAGGANVLTF.

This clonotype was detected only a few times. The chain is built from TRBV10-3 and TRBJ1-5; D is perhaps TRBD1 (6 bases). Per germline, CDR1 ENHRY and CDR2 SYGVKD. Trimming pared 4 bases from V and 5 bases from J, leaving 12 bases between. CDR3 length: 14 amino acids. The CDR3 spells CAISGVGGDQPQHF. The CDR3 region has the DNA TGTGCCATCAGTGGGGTGGGGGGCGATCAGCCCCAGCATTTT.

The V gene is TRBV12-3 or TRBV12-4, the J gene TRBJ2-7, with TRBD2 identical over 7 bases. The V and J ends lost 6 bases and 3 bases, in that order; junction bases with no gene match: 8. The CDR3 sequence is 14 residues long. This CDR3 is CASRLMGEGYEQYF. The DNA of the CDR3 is TGTGCCAGCAGACTCATGGGGGAGGGCTACGAGCAGTACTTC.

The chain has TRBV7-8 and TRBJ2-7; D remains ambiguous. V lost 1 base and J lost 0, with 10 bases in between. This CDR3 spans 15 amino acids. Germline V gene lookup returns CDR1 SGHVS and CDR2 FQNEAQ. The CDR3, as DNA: TGTGCCAGCAGCTTAGGAGCGTACCCCTCCTACGAGCAGTACTTC. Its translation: CASSLGAYPSYEQYF. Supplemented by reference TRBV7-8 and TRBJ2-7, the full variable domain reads GAGVSQSPRYKVAKRGQDVALRCDPISGHVSLFWYQQALGQGPEFLTYFQNEAQLDKSGLPSDRFFAERPEGSVSTLKIQRTQQEDSAVYLCASSLGAYPSYEQYFGPGTRLTVT.

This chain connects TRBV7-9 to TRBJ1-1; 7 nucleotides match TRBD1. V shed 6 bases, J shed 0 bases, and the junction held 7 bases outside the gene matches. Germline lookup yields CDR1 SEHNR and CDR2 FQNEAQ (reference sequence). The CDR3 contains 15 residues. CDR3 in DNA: TGTGCCAGCAGACCCCGACAGGGCCTGAACACTGAAGCTTTCTTT. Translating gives CASRPRQGLNTEAFF.

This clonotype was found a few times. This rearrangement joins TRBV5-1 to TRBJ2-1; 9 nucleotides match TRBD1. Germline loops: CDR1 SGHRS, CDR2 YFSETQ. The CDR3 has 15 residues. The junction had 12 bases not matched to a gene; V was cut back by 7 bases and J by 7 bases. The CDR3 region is CASEGGTGYRNEQFF. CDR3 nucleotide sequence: TGCGCCAGCGAAGGGGGGACAGGGTATCGAAATGAGCAGTTCTTC.

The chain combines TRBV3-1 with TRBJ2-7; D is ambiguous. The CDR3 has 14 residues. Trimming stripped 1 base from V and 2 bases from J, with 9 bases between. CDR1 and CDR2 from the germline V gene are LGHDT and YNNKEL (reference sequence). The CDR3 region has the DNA TGTGCCAGCAGCCAAGTTGCCCTAACCTACGAGCAGTACTTC. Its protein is CASSQVALTYEQYF.

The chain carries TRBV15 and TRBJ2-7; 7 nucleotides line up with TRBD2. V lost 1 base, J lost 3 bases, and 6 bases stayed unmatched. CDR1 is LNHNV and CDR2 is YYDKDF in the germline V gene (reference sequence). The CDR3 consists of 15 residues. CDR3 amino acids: CATSRGAGVSYEQYF. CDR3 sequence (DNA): TGTGCCACCAGCAGAGGGGCGGGAGTGAGCTACGAGCAGTACTTC.

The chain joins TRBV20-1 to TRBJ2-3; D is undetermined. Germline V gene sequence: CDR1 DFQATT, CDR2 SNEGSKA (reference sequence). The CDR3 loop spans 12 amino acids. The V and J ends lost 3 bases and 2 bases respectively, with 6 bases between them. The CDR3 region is CSARVTTDTQYF. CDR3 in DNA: TGCAGTGCTAGGGTTACCACAGATACGCAGTATTTT.

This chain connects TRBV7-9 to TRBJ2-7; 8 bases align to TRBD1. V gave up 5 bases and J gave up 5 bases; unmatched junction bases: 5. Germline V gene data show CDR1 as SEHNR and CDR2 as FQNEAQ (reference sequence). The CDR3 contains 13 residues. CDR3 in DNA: TGTGCCAGCAGCCTACTGACAGGGGACGAGCAGTACTTC. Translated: CASSLLTGDEQYF.

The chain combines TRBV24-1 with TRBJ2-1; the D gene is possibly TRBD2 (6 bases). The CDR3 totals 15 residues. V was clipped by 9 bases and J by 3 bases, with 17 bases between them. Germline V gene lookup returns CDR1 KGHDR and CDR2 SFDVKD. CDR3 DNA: TGTGCCACCGCTTCGTCTGGCGGGAACTACAATGAGCAGTTCTTC. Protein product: CATASSGGNYNEQFF.

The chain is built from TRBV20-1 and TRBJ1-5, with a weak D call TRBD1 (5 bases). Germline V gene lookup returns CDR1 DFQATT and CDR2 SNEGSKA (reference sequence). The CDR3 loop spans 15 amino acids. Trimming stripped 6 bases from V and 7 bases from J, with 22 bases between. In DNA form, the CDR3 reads TGCAGTGCCCGTCTGGGGCCTCACCAAGGGCAGCCCCAGCATTTT. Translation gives CSARLGPHQGQPQHF.

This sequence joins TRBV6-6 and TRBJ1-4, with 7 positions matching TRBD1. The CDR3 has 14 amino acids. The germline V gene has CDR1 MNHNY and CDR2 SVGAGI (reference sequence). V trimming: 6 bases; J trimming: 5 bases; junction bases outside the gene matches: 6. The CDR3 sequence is CASRPGQTNEKLFF. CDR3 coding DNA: TGTGCCAGCAGGCCGGGACAGACCAATGAAAAACTGTTTTTT.

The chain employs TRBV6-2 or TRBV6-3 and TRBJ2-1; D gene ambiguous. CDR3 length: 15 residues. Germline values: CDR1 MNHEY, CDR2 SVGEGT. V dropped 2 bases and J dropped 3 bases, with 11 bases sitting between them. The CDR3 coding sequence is TGTGCCAGCAGTTACCCTGGCTCTGTCTACAATGAGCAGTTCTTC. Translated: CASSYPGSVYNEQFF.